The table lists the clone carrying this T cell receptor beta chain with a few counts. Antigen: not known. Researchers prepared the TCRbeta library using unique molecular identifiers, the study reports. MiXCR, run by TCRdb on the PCR reads, gives a single entry per CDR3 protein. The table has more than 200,000 distinct CDR3 sequences, more than 20% seen once. This record belongs to a study of T-cell reconstitution after alpha-beta-depleted transplantation in children. The study's findings and limits: It was surviving recipient T cells and thymic progenitors that gave some patients high TCRbeta diversity at day 60.

The specimen comprised PBMCs, sampled before TCRalphabeta/CD19-depleted stem cell transplant. The receptor's source is a girl aged 2-10 years with Fanconi anemia, due to receive a stem cell transplant.

CDR3 sequence: CSATLQGMNTEAFF. CDR3 nucleotides: TGCAGTGCTACGTTACAGGGAATGAACACTGAAGCTTTCTTT. The rearrangement joins TRBV20-1 to TRBJ1-1; a weak D match, TRBD1 (6 bases). This CDR3 has 14 residues. V was clipped by 4 bases and J by 0 bases, with 12 bases between them. The germline V gene has CDR1 DFQATT and CDR2 SNEGSKA (reference sequence).